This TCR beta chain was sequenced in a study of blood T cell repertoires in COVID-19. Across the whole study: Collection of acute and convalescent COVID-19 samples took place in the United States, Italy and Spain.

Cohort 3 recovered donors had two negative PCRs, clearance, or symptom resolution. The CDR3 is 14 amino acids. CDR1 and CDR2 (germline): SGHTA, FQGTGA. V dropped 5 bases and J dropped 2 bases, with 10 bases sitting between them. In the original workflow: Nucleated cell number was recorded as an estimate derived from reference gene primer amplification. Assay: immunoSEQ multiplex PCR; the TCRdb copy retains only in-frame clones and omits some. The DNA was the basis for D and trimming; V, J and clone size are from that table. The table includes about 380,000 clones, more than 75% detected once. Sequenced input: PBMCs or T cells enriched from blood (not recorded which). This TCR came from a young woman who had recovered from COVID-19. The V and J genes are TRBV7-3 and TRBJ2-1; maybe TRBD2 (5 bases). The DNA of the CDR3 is TGTGCCAGCAGCCTACCCGGGACCTACAATGAGCAGTTCTTC. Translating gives CASSLPGTYNEQFF.